This entry describes one T cell receptor beta chain. The record originates from a study of blood T cell repertoires in COVID-19. The overall study: Material from acute and convalescent COVID-19 was sourced from the United States, Italy and Spain.

Per the original data handling: Amplifying reference gene primers gave estimates of nucleated cell counts. TCRdb's copy holds only in-frame clones and misses some; the assay was immunoSEQ multiplex PCR. V and J calls and clone size are as listed in that table; D and trimming were resolved from the DNA. Of around 310,000 clones in the sample, 70% to 90% were seen once. The V and J ends lost 4 bases and 7 bases, in that order; junction bases with no gene match: 8. Germline lookup yields CDR1 SGHDN and CDR2 FVKESK. This CDR3 is built from 15 residues. Cohort placement rested on clinical history that participants reported themselves. Among Cohort 3 donors, those recovered had two negative PCRs, clearance, or symptom resolution.

The rearrangement uses TRBV14 and TRBJ2-1, with TRBD1 matching 9 bases. This clonotype originated in a woman between 35 and 50 years old who had recovered from COVID-19. Input material: PBMCs or T cells enriched from blood (not recorded which). As DNA, the CDR3 is TGTGCCAGCAGCCGGGGACAGGGCCGCTTTAATGAGCAGTTCTTC. It encodes CASSRGQGRFNEQFF.